This TCR beta chain is drawn from a study of control samples from healthy donors and cancer patients. CDR3 size: 12 residues. V was trimmed by 11 bases and J by 6 bases, leaving 15 bases between them. Per the germline V gene, CDR1 is ENHRY and CDR2 is SYGVKD. This table comes from immunoSEQ multiplex PCR, and its TCRdb copy is limited to in-frame clones, with some not included. The sample includes around 140,000 clones, approximately 89% seen only once; the top ten take under 9%. The J gene is TRBJ2-3, the V gene TRBV10-3; D gene unclear. This receptor was obtained from a man aged 50 to 60 with head and neck cancer. Input material: PBMCs. The CDR3 region is CAVAIGRDTQYF. In nucleotides, the CDR3 is TGTGCCGTCGCAATAGGCCGGGATACGCAGTATTTT.